This TCR beta chain was found in a study of T cell repertoires in cytomegalovirus infection. In the study overall: HLA-B-restricted CMV epitopes that are well studied were used alongside recently identified HLA-C-restricted ones. CMV infection plus the matching HLA type was flagged by public TCR beta signatures. Overall study findings and caveats: There were carriers of CMV plus the relevant HLA, and cumulative public TCR beta family frequency identified them. The study found HLA-C-restricted CMV-specific TCR beta clonotypes dominating the ex vivo response.

TCRdb reanalysed the reads using MiXCR and keeps one entry per CDR3 protein. The table records about 890,000 distinct CDR3 sequences, approximately 31% of them present only once. The CDR3 has 15 amino acids. Trimming left V 5 bases short and J 10 bases short, with 21 bases between. Germline V gene sequence: CDR1 SNHLY, CDR2 FYNNEI. About this clonotype: What it recognizes is unknown.

Material: cultured CD8+ T cells from PBMCs, obtained from culture after CMV antigen stimulation. The chain is built from TRBV2 and TRBJ2-1, with D unresolved. The clonotype comes from a human donor in good health (CMV status not recorded). Some clones in this sample may be carry-over from other donors' samples. The CDR3 DNA is TGTGCCAGCAGTTTCACGGAACTTGAAACAAACGAGCAGTTCTTC. Its protein is CASSFTELETNEQFF.